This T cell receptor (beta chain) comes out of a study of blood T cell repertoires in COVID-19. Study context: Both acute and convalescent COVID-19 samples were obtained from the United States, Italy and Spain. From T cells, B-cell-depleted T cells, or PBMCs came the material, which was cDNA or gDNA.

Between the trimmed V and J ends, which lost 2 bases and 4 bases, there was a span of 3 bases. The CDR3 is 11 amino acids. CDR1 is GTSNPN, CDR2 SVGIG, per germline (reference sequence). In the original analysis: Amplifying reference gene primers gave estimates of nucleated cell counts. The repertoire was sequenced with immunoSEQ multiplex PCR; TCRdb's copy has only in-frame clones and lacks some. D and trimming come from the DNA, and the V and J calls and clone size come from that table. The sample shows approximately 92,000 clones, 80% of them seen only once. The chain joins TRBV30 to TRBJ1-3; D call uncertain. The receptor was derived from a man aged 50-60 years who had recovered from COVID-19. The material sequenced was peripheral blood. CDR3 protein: CAWSRGNTIYF. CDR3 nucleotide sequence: TGTGCCTGGAGTCGGGGAAACACCATATATTTT.